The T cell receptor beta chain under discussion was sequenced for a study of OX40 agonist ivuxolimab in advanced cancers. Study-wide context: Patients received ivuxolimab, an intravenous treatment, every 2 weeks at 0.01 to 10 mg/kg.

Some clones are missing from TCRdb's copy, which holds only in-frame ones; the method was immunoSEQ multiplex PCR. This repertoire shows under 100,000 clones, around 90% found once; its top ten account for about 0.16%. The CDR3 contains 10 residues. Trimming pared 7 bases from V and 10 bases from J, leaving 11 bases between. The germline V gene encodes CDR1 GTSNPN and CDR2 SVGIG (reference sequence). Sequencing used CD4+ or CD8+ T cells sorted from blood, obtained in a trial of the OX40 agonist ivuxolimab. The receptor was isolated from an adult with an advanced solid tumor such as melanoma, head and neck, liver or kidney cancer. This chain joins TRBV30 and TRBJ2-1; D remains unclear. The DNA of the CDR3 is TGTGCCTCAGGTTTAGCAGAGCAGTTCTTC. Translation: CASGLAEQFF.